This T cell receptor (beta chain) emerged from a study of shared clonotypes between healthy human individuals. Study-level information: Plates per donor: three CD4 naive, three CD4 memory, two CD8 naive, one CD8 memory.

As regards this clone: The target antigen is unknown.

Study-wide results and caveats: Measured sharing among donors was expected to vary with sequencing depth. Only a few donors were included, so the genetic and exposure-history diversity represented was limited.

Sequencing was performed with immunoSEQ multiplex PCR; in TCRdb, only in-frame clones are kept and a portion is missing. The sample contains about 1 million clones, approximately 76% of which appear only once. Sequencing input: memory CD4+ T cells sorted from blood. Subset here: CD45RA-negative fraction. The receptor was derived from a man aged 18 to 29 in good health.

DNA of the CDR3: TGCGCCAGCAGCTTGGCGTACATCACAGATACGCAGTATTTT. It codes for CASSLAYITDTQYF. V and J are TRBV5-1 and TRBJ2-3; D is ambiguous. Looked up from germline, CDR1 is SGHRS and CDR2 is YFSETQ. The CDR3 has 14 amino acids. V gave up 0 bases and J gave up 2 bases, with 7 bases separating them.